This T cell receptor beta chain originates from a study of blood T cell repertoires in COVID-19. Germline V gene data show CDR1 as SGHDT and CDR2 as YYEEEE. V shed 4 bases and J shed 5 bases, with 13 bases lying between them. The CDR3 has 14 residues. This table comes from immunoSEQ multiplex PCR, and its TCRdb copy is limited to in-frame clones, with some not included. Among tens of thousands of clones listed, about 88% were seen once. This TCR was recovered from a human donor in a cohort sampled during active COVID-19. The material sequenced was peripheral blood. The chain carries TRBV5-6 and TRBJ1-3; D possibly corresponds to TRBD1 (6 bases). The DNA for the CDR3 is TGTGCCAGCAGCCAAGACAGGATCCGAAACACCATATATTTT. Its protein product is CASSQDRIRNTIYF.